This T cell receptor (beta chain) was found in a study of blood T cell repertoires in COVID-19. In the study overall: Acute and convalescent COVID-19 specimens originated in the United States, Italy and Spain. Nucleic acid was either cDNA or gDNA, and it came from T cells, B-cell-depleted T cells, or PBMCs.

CDR1 KGHSH and CDR2 LQKENI come from the germline V gene. Trimming shortened V by 3 bases and J by 4 bases, and 9 bases separated the two germline ends. The CDR3 totals 13 residues. In the authors' workflow: Reference gene primer amplification yielded estimated nucleated cell counts. The protocol was immunoSEQ multiplex PCR, while the TCRdb copy is restricted to in-frame clones and leaves out a portion. V and J calls and clone size are as listed in that table; D and trimming were resolved from the DNA. There are 170,000 or so clones in the sample; 90% to 95% occur only once, and around 0.53% lies in the top ten.

The TCR was taken from a man aged 50 to 59 with acute or convalescent COVID-19. The gene calls are TRBV18 and TRBJ1-1, with D perhaps matching TRBD1 (5 bases). The material sequenced was peripheral blood. The CDR3 DNA follows: TGTGCCAGCTCACCCGGAGGGGTCACTGAAGCTTTCTTT. The encoded protein is CASSPGGVTEAFF. Based on the CDR3 plus reference TRBV18 and TRBJ1-1, the full variable domain is NAGVMQNPRHLVRRRGQEARLRCSPMKGHSHVYWYRQLPEEGLKFMVYLQKENIIDESGMPKERFSAEFPKEGPSILRIQQVVRGDSAAYFCASSPGGVTEAFFGQGTRLTVV.